This TCR beta chain was obtained from a study of cytomegalovirus exposure and HLA in healthy donors. Looking at the study overall: The Caucasian-associated ancestry cluster contained around four fifths of the approximately 430 genotyped donors. Notes on the study in general: Rare TCR sequences dominated, though some public TCRs recurred in many donors. Researchers reportedly found TCR beta sequences accurately predicted most subjects' HLA-A and HLA-B alleles. The investigators catalogued 150 to 200 TCR beta chains as cytomegalovirus-associated.

The study ran its PCR with 60 Vbeta and 13 Jbeta primers. Sequencing was performed with immunoSEQ multiplex PCR; in TCRdb, only in-frame clones are kept and a portion is missing. In the table there are around 150,000 clones, over 75% of which are singletons. The germline CDR1 and CDR2 sequences are MDHEN and SYDVKM. The CDR3 is 13 residues long. A remark on this clone: The antigen is undetermined.

The chain has TRBV28 and TRBJ1-5; D call uncertain. Input material: PBMCs. The source of this sequence is a man aged 18 to 29 in good health and CMV-seropositive. CDR3 sequence (DNA): TGTGCTACAAGGGAGGTCCCTAATCAGCCCCAGCATTTT. It codes for CATREVPNQPQHF.